Listed below are T cell receptor beta chains from one sample, sequenced in a study of vaccination effects on CD4 cells after COVID-19. Sequenced by immunoSEQ multiplex PCR; TCRdb stores in-frame clones only, minus some. Of just under 75,000 clones listed, about four fifths are singletons. These TCRs are of unknown antigen specificity. Sequencing used CD4+ T cells from PBMCs cultured with HCoV-NL63 spike peptides, obtained before COVID-19 vaccination. The source is a human donor who received a COVID-19 vaccine. Both conserved end residues are part of each CDR3. The D gene is left open where the match is weak. The size of a clone is reported for some rows only, either as once, few or many, or as a class for expanded clones.

clone size,D gene,J gene,V gene,CDR3 protein,CDR3 DNA
.,.,TRBJ1-1,TRBV5-1,CASSLGGYGTEAFF,TGCGCCAGCAGCTTGGGGGGTTATGGAACTGAAGCTTTCTTT
.,.,TRBJ2-3,TRBV11-2,CASSPSEVQYF,TGTGCCAGCAGCCCGTCTGAGGTGCAGTATTTT
.,TRBD2,TRBJ2-3,TRBV7-2,CASIHTAGLAADTQYF,TGTGCCAGCATCCATACGGCGGGACTAGCGGCAGATACGCAGTATTTT
few,.,TRBJ1-2,TRBV7-2,CASSPRAARDGYTF,TGTGCCAGCAGCCCCCGGGCCGCCAGGGACGGCTACACCTTC
few,.,TRBJ2-1,TRBV7-3,CASSYDGSPRLNEQFF,TGTGCCAGCAGTTATGACGGGAGTCCCCGGCTCAATGAGCAGTTCTTC
.,.,TRBJ2-2,TRBV5-1,CASSEMAAGATGELFF,TGCGCCAGCAGTGAGATGGCTGCAGGGGCCACCGGGGAGCTGTTTTTT
few,.,TRBJ1-1,TRBV29-1,CSVAGATEAFF,TGCAGCGTTGCAGGGGCGACTGAAGCTTTCTTT
.,.,TRBJ1-2,TRBV6-5,CASSPTPTGYGYTF,TGTGCCAGCAGCCCGACTCCCACAGGCTATGGCTACACCTTC
.,.,TRBJ1-5,TRBV2,CASSEGRHMQSAPQHF,TGTGCCAGCAGTGAAGGAAGGCATATGCAATCAGCGCCCCAGCATTTT
.,.,TRBJ1-2,TRBV12-3/TRBV12-4,CASSWGLRYGYTF,TGTGCCAGCAGTTGGGGTCTCAGGTATGGCTACACCTTC
few,TRBD1,TRBJ1-2,TRBV2,CASSEPLGQGAGGYTF,TGTGCCAGCAGTGAACCATTAGGACAGGGGGCTGGAGGCTACACCTTC
.,.,TRBJ2-3,TRBV29-1,CSVLKGFSTDTQYF,TGCAGCGTTCTTAAGGGATTCAGCACAGATACGCAGTATTTT
.,.,TRBJ1-2,TRBV18,CASSPPAGLTNYGYTF,TGTGCCAGCTCACCACCGGCGGGCCTGACTAACTATGGCTACACCTTC
.,.,TRBJ1-2,TRBV7-9,CASSEGGYGYTF,TGTGCCAGCAGCGAAGGTGGCTATGGCTACACCTTC
.,.,TRBJ1-2,TRBV5-1,CASSANTEQGYTF,TGCGCCAGCAGCGCCAACACCGAGCAGGGCTACACCTTC
.,TRBD2,TRBJ2-5,TRBV7-2,CASSLTSGGTQYF,TGTGCCAGCAGCCTAACTAGCGGCGGGACCCAGTACTTC
few,.,TRBJ2-1,TRBV7-2,CASRTRQGYSVDEQFF,TGTGCCAGCAGAACTAGGCAGGGGTATTCTGTGGATGAGCAGTTCTTC
.,.,TRBJ2-2,TRBV6-4,CASSGQGGTGELFF,TGTGCCAGCAGTGGACAAGGGGGTACCGGGGAGCTGTTTTTT
.,TRBD1,TRBJ2-2,TRBV10-2,CATARGPIGELFF,TGCGCCACGGCCAGGGGGCCAATAGGGGAGCTGTTTTTT
few,.,TRBJ1-6,TRBV19,CASRTEYSPLHF,TGTGCCAGTAGAACGGAGTATTCACCCCTCCACTTT
.,.,TRBJ1-4,TRBV2,CASSEGTGGSEKLFF,TGTGCCAGCAGTGAAGGGACGGGGGGATCAGAAAAACTGTTTTTT
.,TRBD1,TRBJ1-2,TRBV6-5,CASSHGTASYGYTF,TGTGCCAGCAGTCATGGGACAGCTAGCTATGGCTACACCTTC
.,.,TRBJ1-4,TRBV4-1,CASSQPGHRNEKLFF,TGCGCCAGCAGCCAGCCGGGACACAGAAATGAAAAACTGTTTTTT
.,TRBD2,TRBJ2-5,TRBV28,CASSVGGEETQYF,TGTGCCAGCAGCGTGGGGGGGGAAGAGACCCAGTACTTC
.,TRBD1,TRBJ2-3,TRBV6-4,CASRRGQGTDTQYF,TGTGCCAGCAGGAGGGGGCAGGGCACAGATACGCAGTATTTT
.,TRBD1,TRBJ1-4,TRBV7-8,CASSLRVGTVNEKLFF,TGTGCCAGCAGCTTACGGGTAGGGACAGTGAATGAAAAACTGTTTTTT
few,.,TRBJ1-2,TRBV12-3/TRBV12-4,CASSLGQGYGYTF,TGTGCCAGCAGTTTAGGTCAGGGCTATGGCTACACCTTC
.,TRBD1,TRBJ2-3,TRBV2,CASSRDRVGTDTQYF,TGTGCCAGCAGTCGGGACAGGGTAGGCACAGATACGCAGTATTTT
.,TRBD2,TRBJ2-1,TRBV14,CASSQDLGLAGGSYNEQFF,TGTGCCAGCAGCCAAGATCTTGGACTAGCGGGGGGATCCTACAATGAGCAGTTCTTC
.,.,TRBJ2-6,TRBV15,CATSRGSTAVGANVLTF,TGTGCCACCAGCAGGGGTTCGACTGCCGTAGGGGCCAACGTCCTGACTTTC
.,TRBD1,TRBJ2-2,TRBV7-9,CASSPRTGFTGELFF,TGTGCCAGCAGCCCGCGGACAGGTTTTACCGGGGAGCTGTTTTTT
.,.,TRBJ2-3,TRBV24-1,CATSDLQGWDTQYF,TGTGCCACCAGTGATTTGCAGGGTTGGGATACGCAGTATTTT
.,.,TRBJ2-1,TRBV5-1,CASSSDGSSYNEQFF,TGCGCCAGCAGCTCGGACGGGAGCTCCTACAATGAGCAGTTCTTC
.,TRBD1,TRBJ1-1,TRBV19,CASIDQGARKNTEAFF,TGTGCCAGTATTGACCAGGGGGCCCGGAAGAACACTGAAGCTTTCTTT
.,.,TRBJ1-3,TRBV2,CASRRQAGNTIYF,TGTGCCAGCAGAAGACAGGCTGGGAACACCATATATTTT
once,TRBD1,TRBJ1-1,TRBV5-8,CASSSPTGLNTEAFF,TGTGCCAGCAGCTCCCCGACAGGGTTGAACACTGAAGCTTTCTTT
few,TRBD1,TRBJ1-5,TRBV4-1,CASSQPGQGGNQPQHF,TGCGCCAGCAGCCAACCGGGACAGGGAGGCAATCAGCCCCAGCATTTT
.,TRBD1,TRBJ2-5,TRBV6-5,CASSGQGVETQYF,TGTGCCAGCAGCGGACAGGGGGTCGAGACCCAGTACTTC
.,TRBD1,TRBJ1-2,TRBV10-3,CAIGRGTGASNYGYTF,TGTGCCATCGGGCGGGGGACAGGGGCGTCTAACTATGGCTACACCTTC
.,TRBD1,TRBJ2-3,TRBV7-9,CASSPGQGAVSTDTQYF,TGTGCCAGCAGCCCGGGACAGGGGGCTGTTAGCACAGATACGCAGTATTTT
.,TRBD1,TRBJ1-2,TRBV6-5,CASSATGANYGYTF,TGTGCCAGCAGCGCAACAGGGGCTAACTATGGCTACACCTTC
.,TRBD1,TRBJ1-5,TRBV7-2,CASSLTTGAQPQHF,TGTGCCAGCAGCTTAACGACAGGGGCTCAGCCCCAGCATTTT
once,.,TRBJ1-1,TRBV28,CASTLTGPYEAFF,TGTGCCAGCACCTTGACAGGCCCATATGAAGCTTTCTTT
.,.,TRBJ1-2,TRBV7-2,CASSLQGRDGYTF,TGTGCCAGCAGCTTACAGGGGCGAGATGGCTACACCTTC
few,.,TRBJ1-6,TRBV5-1,CASSLAGYNSPLHF,TGCGCCAGCAGCCTAGCGGGGTATAATTCACCCCTCCACTTT
.,TRBD1,TRBJ1-3,TRBV30,CAWSASKGDRARLF,TGTGCCTGGAGTGCCTCCAAGGGGGACAGGGCTCGACTTTTT
few,.,TRBJ1-5,TRBV10-3,CAISALIGDQPQHF,TGTGCCATCAGTGCTCTGATAGGGGATCAGCCCCAGCATTTT
.,.,TRBJ1-1,TRBV6-5,CASSGVSTEAFF,TGTGCCAGCAGCGGAGTGTCCACTGAAGCTTTCTTT
.,.,TRBJ1-2,TRBV6-5,CASRRDQGYGYTF,TGTGCCAGCAGGCGGGACCAGGGATATGGCTACACCTTC
few,TRBD1,TRBJ1-1,TRBV6-5,CASSRQDRADSFF,TGTGCCAGCAGCCGCCAGGACAGGGCGGATTCTTTCTTT
.,TRBD2,TRBJ2-1,TRBV6-2/TRBV6-3,CASSPWTSGGVSYNEQFF,TGTGCCAGCAGTCCCTGGACTAGCGGGGGGGTTTCGTACAATGAGCAGTTCTTC
.,TRBD1,TRBJ2-2,TRBV5-1,CASRDPGTGVNGELFF,TGCGCCAGCAGGGATCCAGGGACAGGGGTGAACGGGGAGCTGTTTTTT
.,.,TRBJ2-6,TRBV10-3,CAISGGDSGANVLTF,TGTGCCATCAGTGGGGGAGACTCTGGGGCCAACGTCCTGACTTTC
few,TRBD1,TRBJ1-6,TRBV3-1/TRBV3-2,CASSPQGARSPLHF,TGTGCCAGCAGCCCACAGGGGGCGCGTTCACCCCTCCACTTT
few,TRBD1,TRBJ1-1,TRBV24-1,CATSRGGEGASNTEAFF,TGTGCCACCAGTCGGGGGGGAGAGGGGGCGTCGAACACTGAAGCTTTCTTT
.,.,TRBJ1-1,TRBV5-3,CARSTSGPTIKGTEAFF,TGTGCCAGAAGCACCTCGGGCCCGACCATCAAGGGAACTGAAGCTTTCTTT
.,TRBD2,TRBJ2-5,TRBV6-7,CASSALADEETQYF,TGTGCCAGCAGCGCACTAGCGGACGAAGAGACCCAGTACTTC
.,.,TRBJ2-3,TRBV2,CASPAARALTDTQYF,TGTGCCAGCCCAGCCGCCAGGGCCCTCACAGATACGCAGTATTTT
.,TRBD1,TRBJ1-4,TRBV5-6,CASSWDRGHEKLFF,TGTGCCAGCAGCTGGGACAGGGGGCATGAAAAACTGTTTTTT